The 6 T cell receptor beta chains in this list originate from one sample, sequenced in a study of OX40 agonist ivuxolimab in advanced cancers. TCRdb keeps only in-frame clones here, not all; method: immunoSEQ multiplex PCR. The sample carries approximately 33,000 clones, more than 70% recorded once. This specimen was CD4+ or CD8+ T cells sorted from blood, taken in a trial of the OX40 agonist ivuxolimab. These receptors originate from an adult with an advanced solid tumor such as melanoma, head and neck, liver or kidney cancer.

The chain joins TRBV7-3 to TRBJ2-7; 9 bases fit TRBD1. This CDR3 has 17 residues. V shed 5 bases and J 2 bases; nucleotides not matched to a gene: 13. The germline V gene encodes CDR1 SGHTA and CDR2 FQGTGA. The CDR3 region has the DNA TGTGCCAGCAGCCCAAAGGACGGGACAGGGAACCCCTACGAGCAGTACTTC. It codes for CASSPKDGTGNPYEQYF.

This chain connects TRBV19 to TRBJ1-1; D gene ambiguous. The CDR3 consists of 12 residues. Per the germline V gene, CDR1 is LNHDA and CDR2 is SQIVND (reference sequence). V was shortened by 9 bases and J by 1 base, with 9 bases between the two germline ends. This CDR3 is CASLKSNTEAFF. CDR3 coding DNA: TGTGCCAGCCTAAAATCGAACACTGAAGCTTTCTTT.

The CDR3 sequence is CASSLAAYSEQYF. Written as DNA, the CDR3 is TGTGCCAGCAGCTTAGCGGCCTACAGTGAGCAGTACTTC. The gene calls are TRBV7-3 and TRBJ2-7; no clear D. From germline, CDR1 is SGHTA and CDR2 FQGTGA. CDR3 size: 13 residues. The V end was cut by 2 bases, the J end by 7 bases, with 12 bases between.

This chain links TRBV11-2 with TRBJ2-2; D ambiguous. The CDR3 is made up of 15 amino acids. CDR1 and CDR2 from the germline V gene are SGHAT and FQNNGV. V was shortened by 2 bases and J by 2 bases, with 9 bases between the two germline ends. CDR3 DNA sequence: TGTGCCAGCAGCTTAATTGCCTCCAACACCGGGGAGCTGTTTTTT. Amino acid sequence: CASSLIASNTGELFF.

This clone was seen a few times. The V call is TRBV19, the J call TRBJ2-4; no firm D call. The CDR3 has 14 residues. Germline values: CDR1 LNHDA, CDR2 SQIVND (reference sequence). The V end was cut by 7 bases, the J end by 6 bases, with 16 bases between. This chain's CDR3 is CASTSRAAINIQYF. CDR3 DNA sequence: TGTGCCAGTACCTCACGGGCAGCGATAAACATTCAGTACTTC.

The chain joins TRBV19 to TRBJ1-2; D is unresolved. Germline CDR1 and CDR2: LNHDA and SQIVND (reference sequence). The V end was cut by 7 bases, the J end by 12 bases, with 24 bases between. The CDR3 runs to 14 residues. This CDR3 reads CASIGLIGEWLDTF. As DNA, the CDR3 is TGTGCCAGTATAGGTTTGATCGGCGAATGGCTAGACACCTTC. The whole variable domain, remainder taken from reference TRBV19 and TRBJ1-2, is DGGITQSPKYLFRKEGQNVTLSCEQNLNHDAMYWYRQDPGQGLRLIYYSQIVNDFQKGDIAEGYSVSREKKESFPLTVTSAQKNPTAFYLCASIGLIGEWLDTFGSGTRLTVV.